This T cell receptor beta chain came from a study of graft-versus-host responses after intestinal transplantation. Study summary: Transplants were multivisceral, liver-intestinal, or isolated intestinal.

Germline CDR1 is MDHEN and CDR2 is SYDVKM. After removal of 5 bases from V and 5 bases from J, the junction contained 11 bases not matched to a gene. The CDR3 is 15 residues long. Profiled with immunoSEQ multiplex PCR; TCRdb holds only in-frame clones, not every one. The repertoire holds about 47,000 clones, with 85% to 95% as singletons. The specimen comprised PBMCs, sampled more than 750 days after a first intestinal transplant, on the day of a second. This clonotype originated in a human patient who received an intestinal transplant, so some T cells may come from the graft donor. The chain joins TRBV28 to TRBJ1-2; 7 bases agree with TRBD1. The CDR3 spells CASSPPGTAQYGYTF. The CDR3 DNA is TGTGCCAGCAGTCCCCCCGGGACAGCTCAATATGGCTACACCTTC.